The 2 T cell receptor beta chains presented below share a single source sample, sequenced in a study of cytomegalovirus exposure and HLA in healthy donors. Produced via immunoSEQ multiplex PCR; TCRdb's table is partial and in-frame only. The repertoire holds about 110,000 clones, with 90% to 97% as singletons. The sample taken for sequencing was PBMCs. All receptors derive from a young woman in good health and CMV-seronegative.

The V and J genes are TRBV4-2 and TRBJ2-3; TRBD1 aligns across 11 bases. The V gene end was trimmed by 2 bases and the J gene end by 2 bases; junction bases not matched to a gene: 6. This CDR3 is built from 17 residues. Germline assignment: CDR1 LGHNA and CDR2 YNFKEQ. The CDR3 spells CASSQTDRGPLTDTQYF. The CDR3 region has the DNA TGTGCCAGCAGCCAAACGGACAGGGGGCCCCTCACAGATACGCAGTATTTT.

CDR3 amino acids: CASSQGRAGVNTEAFF. For the CDR3, the DNA is TGTGCCAGCAGCCAAGGTCGGGCAGGGGTGAACACTGAAGCTTTCTTT. The V call is TRBV4-2, the J call TRBJ1-1, with D possibly being TRBD1 (6 bases). Germline CDR1 LGHNA, CDR2 YNFKEQ. Deletions cut 1 base from V and 0 bases from J, with 12 bases between. CDR3 length equals 16 residues.